This is a list of T cell receptor beta chains from one sample in a study of T cell responses to AZD1222 COVID-19 vaccine. Clones were read by immunoSEQ multiplex PCR, and TCRdb kept only the in-frame ones, dropping some. The sample yields 90,000 to 130,000 clones, 86% seen once. The material sequenced was peripheral blood, taken on day 0 of AZD1222 vaccination. The receptors were sampled from an adult in good health. CDR3s include the opening cysteine and the closing phenylalanine or tryptophan. The D gene is left open where the match is weak. Where a row states a size, it is once, few, many or the class of an expanded clone; other rows omit it.

J gene | D gene | clone size | V gene | CDR3 protein | CDR3 DNA
TRBJ1-4 | TRBD1 | - | TRBV24-1 | CATSDTGQGNEKLFF | TGTGCCACCAGTGACACGGGACAGGGAAATGAAAAACTGTTTTTT
TRBJ1-1 | TRBD1 | once | TRBV16 | CASSQGQAYTEAFF | TGTGCCAGCAGCCAGGGACAGGCATACACTGAAGCTTTCTTT
TRBJ2-1 | TRBD1 | - | TRBV18 | CASSGPTGTNEQFF | TGTGCCAGCTCAGGACCGACAGGGACCAATGAGCAGTTCTTC
TRBJ2-7 | TRBD1 | - | TRBV5-1 | CASSVNRGGSGKEQYF | TGCGCCAGCAGCGTAAACAGGGGTGGTTCAGGGAAGGAGCAGTACTTC
TRBJ1-2 | TRBD1 | - | TRBV28 | CAVWTGEGYGYTF | TGTGCGGTATGGACAGGAGAGGGCTATGGCTACACCTTC
TRBJ1-3 | - | - | TRBV27 | CASSLGNPGPGNTIYF | TGTGCCAGCAGTTTGGGGAACCCTGGTCCTGGAAACACCATATATTTT
TRBJ1-1 | TRBD1 | once | TRBV5-8 | CASSSTYGTGNTEAFF | TGTGCCAGCAGCTCCACATACGGGACAGGGAACACTGAAGCTTTCTTT
TRBJ1-1 | - | - | TRBV29-1 | CSVRGPKGTEAFF | TGCAGCGTCCGGGGACCTAAGGGGACTGAAGCTTTCTTT
TRBJ1-5 | - | - | TRBV10-3 | CAIRDNSNQPQHF | TGTGCCATCAGGGACAACAGCAATCAGCCCCAGCATTTT
TRBJ1-5 | - | - | TRBV7-7 | CASSSSNRQVSNQPQHF | TGTGCCAGCAGCTCATCTAATAGACAGGTTAGCAATCAGCCCCAGCATTTT
TRBJ1-2 | TRBD1 | - | TRBV6-1 | CASSEHRGRGGYTF | TGTGCCAGCAGTGAGCACAGGGGGCGAGGGGGCTACACCTTC
TRBJ2-2 | - | once | TRBV19 | CASSIGTEPNTGELFF | TGTGCCAGTAGTATAGGCACAGAACCGAACACCGGGGAGCTGTTTTTT
TRBJ1-4 | TRBD1 | - | TRBV19 | CASTGQGWLGVSHEKLFF | TGTGCCAGTACGGGACAGGGGTGGTTAGGAGTTTCTCATGAAAAACTGTTTTTT
TRBJ2-5 | - | - | TRBV5-3 | CARSAVPSQRRGKETQYF | TGTGCCAGAAGCGCGGTCCCCTCTCAGAGGAGGGGTAAAGAGACCCAGTACTTC
TRBJ1-5 | - | - | TRBV5-1 | CASSPGEGGNQPQHF | TGCGCCAGCAGCCCTGGGGAGGGAGGCAATCAGCCCCAGCATTTT
TRBJ2-7 | - | - | TRBV14 | CASSAHPGQGPSYEQYF | TGTGCCAGCAGCGCCCACCCCGGGCAGGGCCCCTCCTACGAGCAGTACTTC
TRBJ1-1 | - | - | TRBV10-3 | CAISARGQNTEAFF | TGTGCCATCAGTGCCAGGGGCCAGAACACTGAAGCTTTCTTT
TRBJ2-3 | - | - | TRBV6-5 | CASSPTGSADTQYF | TGTGCCAGCAGCCCCACAGGGAGCGCAGATACGCAGTATTTT
TRBJ1-6 | - | few | TRBV7-9 | CASSLGVSPLHF | TGTGCCAGCAGCTTAGGCGTTTCACCCCTCCACTTT
TRBJ1-4 | - | - | TRBV6-4 | CASSTLRDINATNEKLFF | TGTGCCAGCAGTACCCTCCGGGACATAAATGCAACTAATGAAAAACTGTTTTTT
TRBJ1-1 | - | - | TRBV6-6 | CASATETFF | TGTGCCAGTGCGACGGAAACTTTCTTT
TRBJ2-5 | - | - | TRBV7-9 | CASSLGVQETQYF | TGTGCCAGCAGCTTGGGGGTCCAAGAGACCCAGTACTTC
TRBJ1-6 | - | - | TRBV27 | CASGGAGSNNSPLHF | TGTGCCAGTGGGGGCGCGGGCTCGAATAATTCACCCCTCCACTTT
TRBJ2-1 | - | - | TRBV30 | CAWSVGVNEQFF | TGTGCCTGGAGTGTGGGGGTCAATGAGCAGTTCTTC
TRBJ2-5 | - | - | TRBV5-1 | CASSLGVQETQYF | TGCGCCAGCAGCTTGGGGGTCCAAGAGACCCAGTACTTC
TRBJ2-7 | TRBD2 | - | TRBV5-1 | CASRGGRGFTYEQYF | TGCGCCAGCAGGGGCGGGAGGGGATTTACCTACGAGCAGTACTTC
TRBJ1-4 | - | - | TRBV27 | CASSLSGLALGLFF | TGTGCCAGCAGTTTATCCGGGTTAGCGTTAGGACTGTTTTTT
TRBJ1-1 | - | - | TRBV12-3/TRBV12-4 | CASRRTGSRAFF | TGTGCCAGCAGAAGGACGGGCAGTCGGGCTTTCTTT
TRBJ2-3 | TRBD2 | few | TRBV6-4 | CASSDSSGGADTQYF | TGTGCCAGCAGTGACTCTAGCGGGGGGGCAGATACGCAGTATTTT
TRBJ1-2 | - | once | TRBV3-1/TRBV3-2 | CASSRTATVYGYTF | TGTGCCAGCAGCCGGACAGCGACGGTCTATGGCTACACCTTC
TRBJ1-2 | - | - | TRBV12-3/TRBV12-4 | CASSLRENYGYTF | TGTGCCAGCAGCCTCCGGGAAAACTATGGCTACACCTTC
TRBJ1-1 | TRBD1 | - | TRBV25-1 | CASRRQGGGEAFF | TGTGCCAGCAGAAGACAGGGAGGGGGTGAAGCTTTCTTT
TRBJ2-5 | TRBD2 | - | TRBV11-2 | CASRFGGAETQYF | TGTGCCAGCAGATTCGGGGGGGCGGAGACCCAGTACTTC
TRBJ1-4 | TRBD1 | few | TRBV4-2 | CASSQDLVAGGFATNEKLFF | TGTGCCAGCAGCCAAGATCTAGTGGCAGGGGGCTTCGCAACTAATGAAAAACTGTTTTTT
TRBJ1-1 | TRBD1 | - | TRBV29-1 | CSVGGGYNTEAFF | TGCAGCGTTGGAGGGGGCTACAACACTGAAGCTTTCTTT
TRBJ1-6 | TRBD1 | - | TRBV28 | CASSMDRDSSPLHF | TGTGCCAGCAGTATGGACAGGGATTCGTCACCCCTCCACTTT
TRBJ1-5 | TRBD1 | - | TRBV2 | CASSPQGINQPQHF | TGTGCCAGCAGCCCACAGGGGATCAATCAGCCCCAGCATTTT
TRBJ1-1 | - | - | TRBV5-1 | CASSLDIRAKGVNTEAFF | TGCGCCAGCAGCTTGGACATCAGGGCCAAGGGGGTAAACACTGAAGCTTTCTTT
TRBJ1-2 | - | - | TRBV28 | CASSSVGIHLNYGYTF | TGTGCCAGCAGTTCGGTGGGTATCCACCTTAACTATGGCTACACCTTC
TRBJ2-5 | TRBD2 | - | TRBV5-1 | CASSPGTSLQETQYF | TGCGCCAGCAGCCCCGGGACTAGCCTTCAAGAGACCCAGTACTTC
TRBJ1-5 | - | - | TRBV30 | CAWSGGALYSNQPQHF | TGTGCCTGGAGTGGAGGGGCCCTTTATAGCAATCAGCCCCAGCATTTT
TRBJ1-6 | TRBD1 | - | TRBV12-3/TRBV12-4 | CASRTGRSPLHF | TGTGCCAGCAGGACAGGGAGATCACCCCTCCACTTT
TRBJ2-3 | - | - | TRBV21-1 | CASSLGLAGLDTQYF | TGTGCCAGCAGCCTCGGACTAGCGGGGCTGGATACGCAGTATTTT
TRBJ1-5 | TRBD1 | - | TRBV6-5 | CASSMGQEGRPQHF | TGTGCCAGCAGTATGGGACAGGAGGGACGGCCCCAGCATTTT
TRBJ2-3 | - | - | TRBV7-3 | CASSLEWADTQYF | TGTGCCAGCAGCTTGGAATGGGCAGATACGCAGTATTTT
TRBJ2-5 | TRBD2 | - | TRBV5-6 | CASSISGLAGGSQLTQYF | TGTGCCAGCAGCATCTCCGGACTAGCGGGGGGGAGCCAGCTGACCCAGTACTTC
TRBJ2-7 | - | - | TRBV18 | CASSPEGGGEQYF | TGTGCCAGCTCACCAGAAGGGGGGGGCGAGCAGTACTTC
TRBJ1-6 | - | - | TRBV30 | CAWSVHDGPPLHF | TGTGCCTGGAGTGTACACGATGGACCACCCCTCCACTTT
TRBJ1-2 | - | - | TRBV28 | CASSLSSDYGYTF | TGTGCCAGCAGTTTATCGTCAGACTATGGCTACACCTTC
TRBJ1-4 | - | - | TRBV7-2 | CASSSTRGSREKLFF | TGTGCCAGCAGTTCGACCCGGGGGTCAAGAGAAAAACTGTTTTTT
TRBJ2-1 | - | - | TRBV5-1 | CASSPVGAHNNEQFF | TGCGCCAGCTCCCCGGTCGGGGCTCACAACAATGAGCAGTTCTTC
TRBJ1-1 | TRBD1 | once | TRBV2 | CASIPRGQDTEAFF | TGTGCCTCAATCCCGAGGGGGCAAGACACTGAAGCTTTCTTT
TRBJ2-7 | - | few | TRBV10-1 | CASSDPGSYEQYF | TGCGCCAGCAGTGACCCTGGGTCCTACGAGCAGTACTTC
TRBJ1-5 | - | - | TRBV6-1 | CASSEPRMYQPQHF | TGTGCCAGCAGTGAACCGCGGATGTATCAGCCCCAGCATTTT